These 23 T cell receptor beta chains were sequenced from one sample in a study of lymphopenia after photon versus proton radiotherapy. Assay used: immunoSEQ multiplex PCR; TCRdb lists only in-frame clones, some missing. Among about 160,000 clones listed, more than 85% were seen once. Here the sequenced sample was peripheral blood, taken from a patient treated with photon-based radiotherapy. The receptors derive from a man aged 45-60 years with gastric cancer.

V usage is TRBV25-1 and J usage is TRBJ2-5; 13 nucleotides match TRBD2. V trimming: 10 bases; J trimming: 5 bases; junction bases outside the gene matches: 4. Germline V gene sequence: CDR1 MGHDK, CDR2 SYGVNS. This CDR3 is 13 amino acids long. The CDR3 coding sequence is TGTGCCACCGGACTAGCGGGAGATGAGACCCAGTACTTC. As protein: CATGLAGDETQYF.

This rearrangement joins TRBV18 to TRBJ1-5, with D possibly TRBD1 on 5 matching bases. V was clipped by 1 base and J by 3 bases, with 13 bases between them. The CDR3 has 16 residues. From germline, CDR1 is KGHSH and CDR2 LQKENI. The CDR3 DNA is TGTGCCAGCTCACCACAGCGGGGCACCGCCAATCAGCCCCAGCATTTT. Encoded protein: CASSPQRGTANQPQHF.

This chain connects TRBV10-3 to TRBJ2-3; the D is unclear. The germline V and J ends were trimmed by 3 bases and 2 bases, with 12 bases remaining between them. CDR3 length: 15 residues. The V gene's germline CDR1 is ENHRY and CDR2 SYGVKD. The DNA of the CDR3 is TGTGCCATCAGTGACCACAGAACTCTCACAGATACGCAGTATTTT. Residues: CAISDHRTLTDTQYF.

The CDR3 nucleotides read TGTGCCAGTAGTGGGCCCGGGACAGGAGCCTACGAGCAGTACTTC. Translating gives CASSGPGTGAYEQYF. The V and J genes are TRBV19 and TRBJ2-7, with 8 bases lining up with TRBD1. This CDR3 region has 15 residues. Germline CDR1 and CDR2: LNHDA and SQIVND (reference sequence). Trimming removed 5 bases from V and 2 bases from J; junction bases left unmatched: 8.

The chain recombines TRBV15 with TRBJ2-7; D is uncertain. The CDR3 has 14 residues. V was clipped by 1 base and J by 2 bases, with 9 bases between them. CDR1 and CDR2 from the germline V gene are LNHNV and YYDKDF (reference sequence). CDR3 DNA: TGTGCCACCAGCAGAGTTGACGTCCCCTACGAGCAGTACTTC. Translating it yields CATSRVDVPYEQYF.

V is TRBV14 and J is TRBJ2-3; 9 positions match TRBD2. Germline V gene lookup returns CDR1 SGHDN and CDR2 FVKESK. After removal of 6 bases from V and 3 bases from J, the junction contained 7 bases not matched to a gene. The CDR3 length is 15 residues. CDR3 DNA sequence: TGTGCCAGCAGGGGTCCGGGACTAGCTACAGATACGCAGTATTTT. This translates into CASRGPGLATDTQYF.

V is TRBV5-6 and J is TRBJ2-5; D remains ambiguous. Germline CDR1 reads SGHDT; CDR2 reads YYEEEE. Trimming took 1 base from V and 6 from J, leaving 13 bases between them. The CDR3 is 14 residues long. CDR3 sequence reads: CASSLMDAMKTQYF. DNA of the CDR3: TGTGCCAGCAGCTTGATGGATGCCATGAAGACCCAGTACTTC.

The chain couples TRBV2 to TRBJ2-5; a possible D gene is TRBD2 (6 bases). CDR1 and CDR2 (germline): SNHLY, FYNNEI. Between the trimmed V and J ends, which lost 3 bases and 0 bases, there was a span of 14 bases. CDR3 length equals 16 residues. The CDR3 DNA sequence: TGTGCCAGCAGTGAGGGGACTGCCCGTTACCAAGAGACCCAGTACTTC. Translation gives CASSEGTARYQETQYF.

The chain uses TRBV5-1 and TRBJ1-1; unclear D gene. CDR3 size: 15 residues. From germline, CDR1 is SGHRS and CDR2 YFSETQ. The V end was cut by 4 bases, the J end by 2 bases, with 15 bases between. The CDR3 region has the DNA TGCGCCAGCAGCCCTCTTCCGGGCCACAACACTGAAGCTTTCTTT. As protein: CASSPLPGHNTEAFF.

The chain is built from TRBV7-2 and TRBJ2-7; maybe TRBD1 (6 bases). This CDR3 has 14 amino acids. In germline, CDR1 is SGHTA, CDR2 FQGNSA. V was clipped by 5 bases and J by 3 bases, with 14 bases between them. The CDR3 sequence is CASSLQGSGYEQYF. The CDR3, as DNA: TGTGCCAGCAGCCTACAGGGTAGTGGCTACGAGCAGTACTTC.

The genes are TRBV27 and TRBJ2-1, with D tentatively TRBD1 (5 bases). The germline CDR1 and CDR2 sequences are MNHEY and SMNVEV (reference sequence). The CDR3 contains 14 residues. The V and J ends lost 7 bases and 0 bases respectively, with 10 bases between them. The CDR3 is CASIKGNSYNEQFF. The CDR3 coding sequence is TGTGCCAGCATCAAGGGGAACTCCTACAATGAGCAGTTCTTC.

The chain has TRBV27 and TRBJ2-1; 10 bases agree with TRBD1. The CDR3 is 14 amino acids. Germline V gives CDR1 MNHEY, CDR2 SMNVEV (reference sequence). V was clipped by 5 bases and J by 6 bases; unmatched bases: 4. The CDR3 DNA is TGTGCCAGCAGTCCTGGGGACAGGGGCAATGAGCAGTTCTTC. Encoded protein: CASSPGDRGNEQFF.

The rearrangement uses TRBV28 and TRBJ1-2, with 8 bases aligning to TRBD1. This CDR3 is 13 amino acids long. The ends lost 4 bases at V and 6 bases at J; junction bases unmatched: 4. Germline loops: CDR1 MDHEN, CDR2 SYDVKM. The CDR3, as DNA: TGTGCCAGCAGTTCGGACAGGGTCGATGGCTACACCTTC. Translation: CASSSDRVDGYTF.

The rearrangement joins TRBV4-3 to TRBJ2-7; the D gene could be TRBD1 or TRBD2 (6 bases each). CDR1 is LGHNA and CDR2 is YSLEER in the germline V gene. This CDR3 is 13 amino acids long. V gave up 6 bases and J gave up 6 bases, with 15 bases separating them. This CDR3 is CASRKTGAGEQYF. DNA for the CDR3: TGCGCCAGCAGAAAGACGGGGGCCGGCGAGCAGTACTTC.

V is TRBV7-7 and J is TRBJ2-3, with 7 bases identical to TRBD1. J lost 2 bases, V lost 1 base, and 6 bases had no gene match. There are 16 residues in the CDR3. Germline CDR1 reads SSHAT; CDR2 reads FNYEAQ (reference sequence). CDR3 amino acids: CASSLGTTGTTDTQYF. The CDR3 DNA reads TGTGCCAGCAGCTTAGGGACGACAGGGACCACAGATACGCAGTATTTT.

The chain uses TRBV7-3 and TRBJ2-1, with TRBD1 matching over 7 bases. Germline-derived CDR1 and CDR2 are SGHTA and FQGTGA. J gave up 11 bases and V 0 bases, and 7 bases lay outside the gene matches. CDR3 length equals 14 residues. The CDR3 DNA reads TGTGCCAGCAGCTTAACCTCGACAGGGTCTAAGCAGTTCTTC. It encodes CASSLTSTGSKQFF.

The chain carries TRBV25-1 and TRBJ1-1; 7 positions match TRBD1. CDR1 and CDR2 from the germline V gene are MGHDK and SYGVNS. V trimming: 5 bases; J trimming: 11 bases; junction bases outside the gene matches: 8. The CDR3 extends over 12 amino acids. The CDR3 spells CASSQRQGSAFF. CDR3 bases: TGTGCCAGCAGTCAACGACAGGGATCGGCTTTCTTT.

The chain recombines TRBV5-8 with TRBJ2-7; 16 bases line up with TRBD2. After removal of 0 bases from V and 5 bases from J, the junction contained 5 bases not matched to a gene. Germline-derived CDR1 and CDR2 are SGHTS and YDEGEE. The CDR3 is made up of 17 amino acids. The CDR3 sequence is CASSLEGLAGGVHEQYF. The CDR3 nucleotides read TGTGCCAGCAGCTTGGAGGGACTAGCGGGAGGGGTCCACGAGCAGTACTTC.

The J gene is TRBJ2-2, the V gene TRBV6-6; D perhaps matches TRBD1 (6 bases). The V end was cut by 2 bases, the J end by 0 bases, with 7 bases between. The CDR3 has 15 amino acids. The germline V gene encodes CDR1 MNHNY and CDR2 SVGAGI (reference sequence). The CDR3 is CASSYGTTNTGELFF. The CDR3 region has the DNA TGTGCCAGCAGTTACGGGACAACGAACACCGGGGAGCTGTTTTTT.

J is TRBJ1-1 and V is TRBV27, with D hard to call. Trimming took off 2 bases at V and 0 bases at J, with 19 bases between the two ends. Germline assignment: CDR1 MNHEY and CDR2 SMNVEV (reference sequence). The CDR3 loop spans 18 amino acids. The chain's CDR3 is CASSLRAQFQSMNTEAFF. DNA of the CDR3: TGTGCCAGCAGTTTACGGGCACAGTTTCAGAGCATGAACACTGAAGCTTTCTTT.

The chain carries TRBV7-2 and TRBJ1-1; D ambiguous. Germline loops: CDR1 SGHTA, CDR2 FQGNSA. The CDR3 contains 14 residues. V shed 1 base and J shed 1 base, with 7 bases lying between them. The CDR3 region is CASSLVFPNTEAFF. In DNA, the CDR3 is TGTGCCAGCAGCTTAGTATTCCCGAACACTGAAGCTTTCTTT. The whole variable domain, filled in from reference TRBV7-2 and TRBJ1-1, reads GAGVSQSPSNKVTEKGKDVELRCDPISGHTALYWYRQSLGQGLEFLIYFQGNSAPDKSGLPSDRFSAERTGGSVSTLTIQRTQQEDSAVYLCASSLVFPNTEAFFGQGTRLTVV.

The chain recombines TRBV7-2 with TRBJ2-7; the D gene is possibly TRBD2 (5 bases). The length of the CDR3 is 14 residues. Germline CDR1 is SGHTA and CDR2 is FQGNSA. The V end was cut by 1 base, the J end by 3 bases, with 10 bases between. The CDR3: CASSLGGLYYEQYF. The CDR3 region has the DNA TGTGCCAGCAGCTTAGGAGGGTTGTACTACGAGCAGTACTTC.

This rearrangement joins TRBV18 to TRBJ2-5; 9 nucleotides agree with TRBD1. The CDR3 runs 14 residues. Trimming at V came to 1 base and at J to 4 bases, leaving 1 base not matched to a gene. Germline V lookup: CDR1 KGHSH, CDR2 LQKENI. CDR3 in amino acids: CASSPRDRVETQYF. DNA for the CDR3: TGTGCCAGCTCACCACGGGACAGGGTAGAGACCCAGTACTTC.